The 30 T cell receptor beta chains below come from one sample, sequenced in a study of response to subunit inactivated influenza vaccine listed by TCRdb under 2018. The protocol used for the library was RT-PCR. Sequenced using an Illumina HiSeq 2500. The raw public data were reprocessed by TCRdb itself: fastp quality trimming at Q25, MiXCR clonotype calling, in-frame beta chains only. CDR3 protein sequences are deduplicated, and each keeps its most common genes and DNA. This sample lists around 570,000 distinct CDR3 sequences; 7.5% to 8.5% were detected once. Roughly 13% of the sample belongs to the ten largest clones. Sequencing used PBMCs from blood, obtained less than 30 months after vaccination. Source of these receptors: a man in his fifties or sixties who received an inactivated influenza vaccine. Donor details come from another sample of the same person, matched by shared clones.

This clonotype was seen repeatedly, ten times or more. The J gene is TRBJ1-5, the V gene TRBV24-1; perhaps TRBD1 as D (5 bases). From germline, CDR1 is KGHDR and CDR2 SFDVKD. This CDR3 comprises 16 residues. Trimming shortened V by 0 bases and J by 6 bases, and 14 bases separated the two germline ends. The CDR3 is CATSDLLWGVSQPQHF. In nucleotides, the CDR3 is TGTGCCACCAGTGATTTGTTATGGGGGGTAAGTCAGCCCCAGCATTTT.

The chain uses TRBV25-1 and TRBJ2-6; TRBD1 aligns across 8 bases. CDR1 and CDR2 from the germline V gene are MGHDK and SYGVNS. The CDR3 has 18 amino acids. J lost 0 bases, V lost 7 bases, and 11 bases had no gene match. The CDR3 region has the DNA TGTGCCAGCATTTCTCCGACAGGGGCGAGCTCTGGGGCCAACGTCCTGACTTTC. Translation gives CASISPTGASSGANVLTF.

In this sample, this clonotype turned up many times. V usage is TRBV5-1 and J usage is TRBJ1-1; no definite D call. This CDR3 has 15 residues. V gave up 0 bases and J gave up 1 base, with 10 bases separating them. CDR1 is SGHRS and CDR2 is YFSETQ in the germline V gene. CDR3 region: CASSLATDSNTEAFF. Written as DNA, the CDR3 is TGCGCCAGCAGCTTGGCTACAGATTCGAACACTGAAGCTTTCTTT.

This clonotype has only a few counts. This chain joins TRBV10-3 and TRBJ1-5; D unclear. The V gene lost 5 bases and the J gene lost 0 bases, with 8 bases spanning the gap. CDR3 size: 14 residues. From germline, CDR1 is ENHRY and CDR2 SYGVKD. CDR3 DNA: TGTGCCATCAGTACAGAATATAGCAATCAGCCCCAGCATTTT. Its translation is CAISTEYSNQPQHF.

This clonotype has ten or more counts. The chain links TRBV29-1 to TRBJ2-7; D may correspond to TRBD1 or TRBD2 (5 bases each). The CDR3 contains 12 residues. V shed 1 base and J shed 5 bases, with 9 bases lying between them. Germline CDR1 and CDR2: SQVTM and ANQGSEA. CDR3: CSVEGSGHEQYF. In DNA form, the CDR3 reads TGCAGCGTTGAAGGTTCGGGACACGAGCAGTACTTC.

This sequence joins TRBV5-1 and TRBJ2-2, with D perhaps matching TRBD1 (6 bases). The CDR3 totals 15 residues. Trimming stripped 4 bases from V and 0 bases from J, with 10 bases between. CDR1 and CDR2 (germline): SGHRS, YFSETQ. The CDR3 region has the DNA TGCGCCAGCAGCCAGGACAGTCCGAACACCGGGGAGCTGTTTTTT. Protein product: CASSQDSPNTGELFF.

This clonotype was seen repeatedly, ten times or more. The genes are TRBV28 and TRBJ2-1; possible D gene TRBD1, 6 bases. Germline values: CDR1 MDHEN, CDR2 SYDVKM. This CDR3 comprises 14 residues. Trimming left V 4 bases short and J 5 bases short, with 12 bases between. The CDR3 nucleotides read TGTGCCAGCAGTTCGGGACACCTGAACAATGAGCAGTTCTTC. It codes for CASSSGHLNNEQFF.

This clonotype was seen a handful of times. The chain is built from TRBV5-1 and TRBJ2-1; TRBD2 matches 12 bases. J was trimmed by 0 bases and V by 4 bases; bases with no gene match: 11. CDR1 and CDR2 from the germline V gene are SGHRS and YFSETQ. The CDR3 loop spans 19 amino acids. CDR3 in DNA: TGCGCCAGCAGCCCGTCCGGGACTAGCGGGTTTAGCTCCTACAATGAGCAGTTCTTC. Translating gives CASSPSGTSGFSSYNEQFF.

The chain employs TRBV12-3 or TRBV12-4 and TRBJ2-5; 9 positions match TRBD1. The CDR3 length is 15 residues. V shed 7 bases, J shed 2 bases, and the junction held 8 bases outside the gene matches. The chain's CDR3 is CASTDGGTGQETQYF. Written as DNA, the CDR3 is TGTGCCAGCACCGATGGGGGGACAGGGCAAGAGACCCAGTACTTC.

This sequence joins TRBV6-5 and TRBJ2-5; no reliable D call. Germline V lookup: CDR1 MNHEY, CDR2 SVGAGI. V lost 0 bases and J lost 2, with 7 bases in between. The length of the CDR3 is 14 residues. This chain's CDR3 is CASSYSSKQETQYF. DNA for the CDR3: TGTGCCAGCAGTTACTCGAGTAAACAAGAGACCCAGTACTTC.

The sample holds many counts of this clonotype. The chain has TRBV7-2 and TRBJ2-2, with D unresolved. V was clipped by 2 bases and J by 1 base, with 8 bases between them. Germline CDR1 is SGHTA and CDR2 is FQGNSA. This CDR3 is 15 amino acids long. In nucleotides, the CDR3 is TGTGCCAGCAGCTTACTGTCGAGGAACACCGGGGAGCTGTTTTTT. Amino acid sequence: CASSLLSRNTGELFF.

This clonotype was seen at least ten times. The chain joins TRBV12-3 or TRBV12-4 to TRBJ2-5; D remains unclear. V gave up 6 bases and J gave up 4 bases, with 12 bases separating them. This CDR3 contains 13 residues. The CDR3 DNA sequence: TGTGCCAGCAGCCCCCTCTCCGGAGAGACCCAGTACTTC. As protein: CASSPLSGETQYF.

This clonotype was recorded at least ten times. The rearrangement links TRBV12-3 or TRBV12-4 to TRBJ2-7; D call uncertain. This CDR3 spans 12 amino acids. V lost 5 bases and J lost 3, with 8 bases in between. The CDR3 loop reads CASSKTSYEQYF. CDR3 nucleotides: TGTGCCAGCAGTAAAACAAGCTACGAGCAGTACTTC.

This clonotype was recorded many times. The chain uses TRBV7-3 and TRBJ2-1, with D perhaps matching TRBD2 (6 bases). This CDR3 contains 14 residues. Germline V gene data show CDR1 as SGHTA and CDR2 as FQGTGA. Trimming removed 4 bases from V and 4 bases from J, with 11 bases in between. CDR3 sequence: CASSSTGLYNEQFF. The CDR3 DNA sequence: TGTGCCAGCAGCTCCACGGGACTGTACAATGAGCAGTTCTTC.

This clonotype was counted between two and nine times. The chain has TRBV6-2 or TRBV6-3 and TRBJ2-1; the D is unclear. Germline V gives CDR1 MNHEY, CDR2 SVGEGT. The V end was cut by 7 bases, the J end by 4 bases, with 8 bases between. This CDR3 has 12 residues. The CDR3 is CASTAAYNEQFF. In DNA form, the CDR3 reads TGTGCCAGCACTGCAGCGTACAATGAGCAGTTCTTC.

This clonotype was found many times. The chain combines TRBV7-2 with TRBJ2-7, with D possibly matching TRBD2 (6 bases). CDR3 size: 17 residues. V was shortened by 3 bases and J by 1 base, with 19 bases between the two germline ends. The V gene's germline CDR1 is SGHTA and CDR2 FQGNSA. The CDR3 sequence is CASSFRGTAGPSYEQYF. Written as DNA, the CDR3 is TGTGCCAGCAGCTTTCGGGGAACAGCGGGCCCGTCCTACGAGCAGTACTTC.

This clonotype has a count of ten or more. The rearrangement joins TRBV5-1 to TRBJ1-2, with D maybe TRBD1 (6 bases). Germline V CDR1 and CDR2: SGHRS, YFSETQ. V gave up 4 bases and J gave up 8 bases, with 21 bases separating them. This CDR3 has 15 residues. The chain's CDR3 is CASSPLPGQKEGYTF. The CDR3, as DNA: TGCGCCAGCAGCCCACTTCCGGGACAAAAGGAGGGCTACACCTTC.

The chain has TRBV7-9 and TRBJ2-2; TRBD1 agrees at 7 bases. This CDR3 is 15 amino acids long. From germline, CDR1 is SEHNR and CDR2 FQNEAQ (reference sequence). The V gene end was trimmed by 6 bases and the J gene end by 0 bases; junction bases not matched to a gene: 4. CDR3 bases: TGTGCCAGCAGGTCGACAGGGTCGAACACCGGGGAGCTGTTTTTT. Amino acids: CASRSTGSNTGELFF.

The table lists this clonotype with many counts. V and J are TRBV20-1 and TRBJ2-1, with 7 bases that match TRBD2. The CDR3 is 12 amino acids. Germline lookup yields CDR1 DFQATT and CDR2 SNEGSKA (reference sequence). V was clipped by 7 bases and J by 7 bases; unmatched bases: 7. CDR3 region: CSGLRGGNEQFF. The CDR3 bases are TGCAGTGGCTTGCGGGGAGGGAATGAGCAGTTCTTC.

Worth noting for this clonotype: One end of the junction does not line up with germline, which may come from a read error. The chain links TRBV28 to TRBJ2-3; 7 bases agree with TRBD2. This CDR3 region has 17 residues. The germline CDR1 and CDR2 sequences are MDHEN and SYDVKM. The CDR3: CASSPGIAGPSTHTQYF. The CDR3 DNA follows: TGTGCCAGCAGCCCAGGGATAGCGGGTCCTAGCACACATACGCAGTATTTT.

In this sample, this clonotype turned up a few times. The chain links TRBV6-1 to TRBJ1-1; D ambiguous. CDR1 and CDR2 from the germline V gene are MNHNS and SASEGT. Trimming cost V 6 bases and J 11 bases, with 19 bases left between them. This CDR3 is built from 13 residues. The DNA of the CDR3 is TGTGCCAGCAGCACGCGGTCCACACTGAAGGCTTTCTTT. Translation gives CASSTRSTLKAFF.

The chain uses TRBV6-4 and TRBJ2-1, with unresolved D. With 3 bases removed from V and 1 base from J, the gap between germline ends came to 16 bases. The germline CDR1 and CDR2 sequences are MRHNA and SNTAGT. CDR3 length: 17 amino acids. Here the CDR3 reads CASSELWGVGSYNEQFF. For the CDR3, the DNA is TGTGCCAGCAGTGAGCTTTGGGGTGTGGGATCCTACAATGAGCAGTTCTTC.

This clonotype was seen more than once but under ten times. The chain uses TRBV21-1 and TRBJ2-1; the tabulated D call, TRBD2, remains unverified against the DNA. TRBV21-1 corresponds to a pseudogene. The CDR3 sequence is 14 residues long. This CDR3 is CASRSSVSYNEQFF. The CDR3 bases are TGTGCCAGCCGATCTAGCGTATCCTACAATGAGCAGTTCTTC.

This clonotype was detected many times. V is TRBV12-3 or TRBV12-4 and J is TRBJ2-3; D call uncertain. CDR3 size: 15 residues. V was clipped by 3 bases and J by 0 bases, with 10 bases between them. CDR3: CASSFTPPSTDTQYF. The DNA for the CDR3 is TGTGCCAGCAGTTTCACCCCTCCTAGCACAGATACGCAGTATTTT.

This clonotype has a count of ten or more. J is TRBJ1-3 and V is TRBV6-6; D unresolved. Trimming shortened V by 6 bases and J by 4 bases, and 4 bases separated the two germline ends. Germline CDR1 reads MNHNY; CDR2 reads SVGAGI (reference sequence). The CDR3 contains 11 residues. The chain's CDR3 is CASSQGNTIYF. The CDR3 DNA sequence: TGTGCCAGCAGCCAAGGAAACACCATATATTTT.

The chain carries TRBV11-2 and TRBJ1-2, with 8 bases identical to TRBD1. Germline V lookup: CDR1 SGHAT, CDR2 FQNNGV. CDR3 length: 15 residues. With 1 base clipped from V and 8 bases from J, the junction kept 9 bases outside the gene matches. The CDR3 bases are TGTGCCAGCAGCTTAGGTTGGGGACAGGTCGGCGGCTACACCTTC. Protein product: CASSLGWGQVGGYTF.

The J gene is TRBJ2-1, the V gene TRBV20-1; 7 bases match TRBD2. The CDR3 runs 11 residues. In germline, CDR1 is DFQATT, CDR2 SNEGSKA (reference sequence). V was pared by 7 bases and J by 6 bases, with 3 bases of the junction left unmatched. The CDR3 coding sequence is TGCAGTGTTAAGCGGGGCAATGAGCAGTTCTTC. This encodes CSVKRGNEQFF.

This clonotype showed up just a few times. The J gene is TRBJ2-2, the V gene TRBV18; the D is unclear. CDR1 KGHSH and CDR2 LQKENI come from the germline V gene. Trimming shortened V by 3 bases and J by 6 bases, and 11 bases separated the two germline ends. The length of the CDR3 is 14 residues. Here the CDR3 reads CASSPIPGAGELFF. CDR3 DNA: TGTGCCAGCTCACCGATCCCAGGCGCCGGGGAGCTGTTTTTT.

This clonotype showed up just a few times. CDR3 amino acids: CASRTGTAGEKLFF. CDR3 DNA: TGTGCCAGCAGAACCGGGACCGCAGGTGAAAAACTGTTTTTT. The chain has TRBV12-3 or TRBV12-4 and TRBJ1-4; D possibly corresponds to TRBD1 (5 bases). Trimming removed 6 bases at V and 7 bases at J, with 15 bases between. The length of the CDR3 is 14 residues.

In DNA form, the CDR3 reads TGTGCCAGCACCGGGGGCTGGCAAGAGACCCAGTACTTC. Translated: CASTGGWQETQYF. This chain joins TRBV12-3 or TRBV12-4 and TRBJ2-5; tentatively, D is TRBD1 or TRBD2 (6 bases each). Trimming stripped 7 bases from V and 2 bases from J, with 11 bases between. The CDR3 covers 13 residues.